These 2 T cell receptor beta chains were all obtained from the same sample, sequenced in a study of T cells in Graves' hyperthyroidism and ophthalmopathy. RNA transcripts yielded amplified TCR beta CDR3 regions. The primer set for the first-round RT-PCR of the TCR CDR3 was HTBI. TCRdb processed the multiplex PCR reads anew with MiXCR; each CDR3 protein has one entry. The sample consists of some 720,000 distinct CDR3 sequences, roughly 17% of them appearing once. Sequenced input: blood. The receptors were sampled from a man between 18 and 35 years old with Graves' hyperthyroidism.

A few counts support this clonotype. The rearrangement links TRBV5-5 to TRBJ1-1; D is unresolved. The CDR3 runs 14 residues. Germline V lookup: CDR1 SGHKS, CDR2 YYEKEE (reference sequence). V was clipped by 0 bases and J by 7 bases, with 13 bases between them. CDR3 bases: TGTGCCAGCAGCTTGGATGGAGGGTTCAGTGAAGCTTTCTTT. Its translation: CASSLDGGFSEAFF.

This clonotype was detected a few times. The V gene is TRBV12-3 or TRBV12-4, the J gene TRBJ2-6, with D perhaps TRBD2 (5 bases). Trimming left V 8 bases short and J 0 bases short, with 14 bases between. The CDR3 consists of 16 residues. The CDR3 nucleotides read TGTGCCAGCTCTGGCGGGCTTAACTCTGGGGCCAACGTCCTGACTTTC. Protein product: CASSGGLNSGANVLTF.